This TCR beta chain was sequenced in a study of post-analysis software for immune sequencing data. Whole-study context: The cohort encompassed relapsing-remitting, secondary progressive and progressive-relapsing multiple sclerosis disease courses. Study results and limitations: F measure grouped same-batch samples tightly together. Normalized Chao1 diversity in multiple sclerosis patients fell significantly below that of controls. Controls had lower frequencies than patients of four or five TRBV segments, which included TRBV5-6, TRBV5-1 and TRBV20-1.

V was pared by 1 base and J by 1 base, with 11 bases between. CDR1 LNHDA and CDR2 SQIVND come from the germline V gene (reference sequence). The CDR3 totals 15 residues. The TCR beta cDNA libraries carried unique molecular identifiers. The T cell input of about 0.85 to 10 million gave roughly 460,000 cDNA molecules. TCRdb reprocessed the PCR reads via MiXCR and lists one record per CDR3 protein. The table has about 460,000 distinct CDR3 sequences, over 35% seen once. Only one count was recorded for this clonotype. The antigen remains unidentified. V gene TRBV19 combines with J gene TRBJ2-7, with D unclear. The receptor's source is a girl aged 5 to 17 with multiple sclerosis. The sample taken for sequencing was blood. CDR3 DNA: TGTGCCAGTAGTATAGCAACCCTGGGATCCTACGAGCAGTACTTC. Residues: CASSIATLGSYEQYF.